This T cell receptor beta chain was profiled in a study of Ad26.COV2.S vaccination and SARS-CoV-2 variants. Across the whole study: Donor joined the COV1001 Ad26.COV2.S trial arm. Dosing was one shot or two shots 56 days apart.

On this clone itself: No antigen is known for it.

The treatment here: roughly 19 received Ad26.COV2.S at low or high dose, single or two shots; about 5 received placebo; per-sample allocation not given. The samples date from day 63 after the first vaccine or placebo injection. Profiled with immunoSEQ multiplex PCR; TCRdb holds only in-frame clones, not every one. The table records fewer than 400,000 clones, roughly 84% of them present only once. Study findings and constraints: Similar non-spike TCR breadth was seen in vaccine and placebo recipients. Breadth and depth estimates from TCRs may understate total T cell responses.

This CDR3 has 16 amino acids. The clonotype was recovered from a person between 18 and 59 years old who received the Ad26.COV2.S COVID-19 vaccine or a placebo. The chain uses TRBV21-1 and TRBJ1-2; the table's D call, TRBD1, was not checked against the DNA. TRBV21-1 is classified as a pseudogene. Here the sequenced sample was peripheral blood, taken in a trial of Ad26.COV2.S vaccine versus placebo. Here the CDR3 DNA reads TGTGCCAGCAGCTTACTACCGGGACAGGGCCACTATGGCTACACCTTC. Encoded protein: CASSLLPGQGHYGYTF.